These 15 T cell receptor beta chains originate from one sample sequenced in a study of breast tumors, draining lymph nodes, adjacent tissues. Axillary draining lymph nodes of breast cancer patients supplied the node samples. MiXCR, applied by TCRdb to the multiplex PCR reads, yields one record per CDR3 protein. This table has fewer than 150,000 distinct CDR3 sequences, around 20% appearing once. Sequences were obtained from axillary lymph node tissue. These TCRs come from a female donor with breast cancer. Some clones in this sample may be carry-over from other donors' samples.

This clonotype was detected ten times or more. V and J are TRBV11-1 and TRBJ2-7, with unresolved D. Germline V CDR1 and CDR2: SGHAT, FQDESV (reference sequence). The germline V and J ends were trimmed by 3 bases and 13 bases, with 13 bases remaining between them. The CDR3 is made up of 11 amino acids. CDR3 residues: CASSFSEIRYF. DNA for the CDR3: TGTGCCAGCAGCTTCTCTGAGATTCGATACTTC. Full variable domain (rest looked up from reference TRBV11-1 and TRBJ2-7): EAEVAQSPRYKITEKSQAVAFWCDPISGHATLYWYRQILGQGPELLVQFQDESVVDDSQLPKDRFSAERLKGVDSTLKIQPAELGDSAMYLCASSFSEIRYFGPGTRLTVT.

The V gene is TRBV30, the J gene TRBJ1-3; 9 nucleotides line up with TRBD1. Losses at the gene ends were 2 bases for V and 8 bases for J; bases not matched to a gene: 10. Germline V lookup: CDR1 GTSNPN, CDR2 SVGIG (reference sequence). The CDR3 sequence is 15 residues long. CDR3 in amino acids: CAWSPGTGNEDTIYF. CDR3 nucleotide sequence: TGTGCCTGGAGTCCGGGGACAGGGAATGAGGACACCATATATTTT. The full variable domain, in which reference TRBV30 and TRBJ1-3 provide the parts outside the CDR3, is SQTIHQWPATLVQPVGSPLSLECTVEGTSNPNLYWYRQAAGRGLQLLFYSVGIGQISSEVPQNLSASRPQDRQFILSSKKLLLSDSGFYLCAWSPGTGNEDTIYFGEGSWLTVV.

The table lists this clonotype with many counts. The rearrangement joins TRBV20-1 to TRBJ2-3, with D perhaps TRBD1 or TRBD2 (5 bases each). Germline CDR1 is DFQATT and CDR2 is SNEGSKA (reference sequence). V lost 7 bases, J lost 2 bases, and 10 bases lay in between. The CDR3 contains 12 residues. This chain's CDR3 is CSVGEITDTQYF. The CDR3 DNA sequence: TGCAGTGTGGGGGAAATCACAGATACGCAGTATTTT.

Worth noting for this clonotype: This may arise from a read error, as a much more abundant clone is one base away. The chain uses TRBV9 and TRBJ2-5; the D gene could be TRBD1 or TRBD2 (6 bases each). CDR1 and CDR2 from the germline V gene are SGDLS and YYNGEE. This CDR3 has 15 amino acids. CDR3 DNA: TGTGCCAGCAGCCTCCTGGAGGGGGTGGAAGAGACCCGGTACTTC. Protein product: CASSLLEGVEETRYF.

This clonotype was counted at least ten times. J is TRBJ2-5 and V is TRBV6-1, with TRBD1 as a possible D gene (6 bases). CDR3 size: 14 residues. The V gene's germline CDR1 is MNHNS and CDR2 SASEGT. The germline V and J ends were trimmed by 1 base and 7 bases, with 13 bases remaining between them. The CDR3 bases are TGTGCCAGCAGTGAAGGGGGGCCGGCGGGGACCCAGTACTTC. As protein: CASSEGGPAGTQYF.

The chain joins TRBV5-1 to TRBJ2-3; TRBD1 is a possible D gene (5 bases). V dropped 3 bases and J dropped 3 bases, with 17 bases sitting between them. Germline CDR1 and CDR2: SGHRS and YFSETQ. This CDR3 spans 16 amino acids. The CDR3 bases are TGCGCCAGCAGCTACAATCAGGGTCTAGGTACAGATACGCAGTATTTT. Residues: CASSYNQGLGTDTQYF.

This clonotype has a count of ten or more. The chain employs TRBV4-1 and TRBJ2-2; 8 nucleotides match TRBD1. Germline assignment: CDR1 MGHRA and CDR2 YSYEKL. The ends lost 2 bases at V and 2 bases at J; junction bases unmatched: 4. The CDR3 spans 16 residues. In nucleotides, the CDR3 is TGCGCCAGCAGCCAACAGGACAGGGCCAACACCGGGGAGCTGTTTTTT. Translation: CASSQQDRANTGELFF.

This clonotype has a count of ten or more. The V and J genes are TRBV6-5 and TRBJ2-7; 7 nucleotides line up with TRBD1. Looked up from germline, CDR1 is MNHEY and CDR2 is SVGAGI. Unmatched junction bases numbered 6, after V lost 6 bases and J lost 4 bases. This CDR3 contains 13 residues. The CDR3 region is CASSTGQQYEQYF. CDR3 in DNA: TGTGCCAGCAGCACGGGACAGCAATACGAGCAGTACTTC.

This clonotype came up many times. This chain connects TRBV20-1 to TRBJ2-3; 7 bases align to TRBD1. Germline-derived CDR1 and CDR2 are DFQATT and SNEGSKA (reference sequence). V gave up 2 bases and J gave up 0 bases; unmatched junction bases: 2. The CDR3 runs to 14 residues. The CDR3 sequence: CSARKTGSTDTQYF. Written as DNA, the CDR3 is TGCAGTGCTAGAAAGACAGGGAGCACAGATACGCAGTATTTT.

This clonotype was recorded at least ten times. The chain joins TRBV7-9 to TRBJ2-1; 8 bases fit TRBD2. The CDR3 has 15 residues. Per germline, CDR1 SEHNR and CDR2 FQNEAQ (reference sequence). The ends lost 7 bases at V and 2 bases at J; junction bases unmatched: 7. CDR3 sequence (DNA): TGTGCCAGCACCGATCGGGAGGGACCCTACAATGAGCAGTTCTTC. Protein product: CASTDREGPYNEQFF.

This clonotype was counted at least ten times. The chain carries TRBV5-4 and TRBJ2-7; a possible D gene is TRBD1 (5 bases). The CDR3 is made up of 14 amino acids. The V end lost 1 base, the J end lost 3 bases, and 11 bases lay between the germline ends. Germline CDR1 SGHNT, CDR2 YYREEE (reference sequence). CDR3 sequence: CASSLLGQGYEQYF. The DNA for the CDR3 is TGTGCCAGCAGCTTGTTGGGGCAGGGCTACGAGCAGTACTTC.

This chain connects TRBV3-1 to TRBJ2-2; 13 bases agree with TRBD2. The CDR3 runs 17 residues. J was trimmed by 4 bases and V by 4 bases; bases with no gene match: 6. CDR1 and CDR2 (germline): LGHDT, YNNKEL (reference sequence). Here the CDR3 DNA reads TGTGCCAGCAGCCTCGGACTAGCGGGAGCGGGCACCGGGGAGCTGTTTTTT. Translation gives CASSLGLAGAGTGELFF. Combining the CDR3 with reference TRBV3-1 and TRBJ2-2 gives the whole variable domain DTAVSQTPKYLVTQMGNDKSIKCEQNLGHDTMYWYKQDSKKFLKIMFSYNNKELIINETVPNRFSPKSPDKAHLNLHINSLELGDSAVYFCASSLGLAGAGTGELFFGEGSRLTVL.

For this clonotype: A much larger clone lies one base from this, so it may be a read error. The genes are TRBV6-2 or TRBV6-3 and TRBJ2-7; no firm D call. The CDR3 runs to 12 residues. Germline V gene sequence: CDR1 MNHEY, CDR2 SVGEGT. CDR3 region: CASSWLTYEQCF. The CDR3 DNA reads TGTGCCAGCAGCTGGCTGACCTACGAGCAGTGCTTC.

This clonotype was observed once. A much larger clone differs from this one at a single base, so this may be a read error. The chain has TRBV6-6 and TRBJ2-3; D is ambiguous. CDR1 is MNHNY, CDR2 SVGAGI, per germline (reference sequence). V lost 5 bases and J 4 bases, leaving 7 bases between the germline ends. The CDR3 consists of 12 residues. CDR3 nucleotide sequence: TGTGCCAGCAGTCGAGGCGCAGATACGCAGTATTTT. The encoded protein is CASSRGADTQYF.

This clonotype appeared many times. As DNA, the CDR3 is TGTGCCACCAGTGATGCCGGGACAGGTAACACCGGGGAGCTGTTTTTT. Protein: CATSDAGTGNTGELFF. The chain couples TRBV24-1 to TRBJ2-2, with 8 bases matching TRBD1. Germline V gene data show CDR1 as KGHDR and CDR2 as SFDVKD. Unmatched junction bases numbered 4, after V lost 3 bases and J lost 2 bases. This CDR3 spans 16 amino acids.